The T cell receptor beta chain described here comes from a study of blood T cell repertoires in COVID-19. Study at large: From T cells, B-cell-depleted T cells, or PBMCs came the material, which was cDNA or gDNA.

Profiling relied on immunoSEQ multiplex PCR, and the TCRdb table lists in-frame clones only, not all of them. The sample shows around 58,000 clones, 75% to 95% of them seen only once. Looked up from germline, CDR1 is SGHRS and CDR2 is YFSETQ. V dropped 0 bases and J dropped 7; count of bases not matched to a gene: 16. This CDR3 is 18 amino acids long. This chain connects TRBV5-1 to TRBJ1-2, with 9 bases fitting TRBD1. This TCR was recovered from a human donor with active COVID-19. The donor label of this sample is uncertain. The sequenced sample was peripheral blood. The CDR3 protein is CASSLEGAGTGPVGGYTF. Written as DNA, the CDR3 is TGCGCCAGCAGCTTGGAAGGGGCCGGGACAGGGCCGGTAGGTGGCTACACCTTC.